The clone carrying this T cell receptor beta chain was seen only once. What it binds is not known. Between the trimmed V and J ends, which lost 7 bases and 6 bases, there was a span of 13 bases. This CDR3 contains 13 residues. CDR1 is MDHEN, CDR2 SYDVKM, per germline. Libraries were prepared by immunoSEQ multiplex PCR; TCRdb keeps only in-frame clonotypes and omits some of them. The table records millions of clones, around 94% of them present only once. This sample stems from a study of shared clonotypes between healthy human individuals. Study observations and caveats: Naive CD4 clonotypes were shared across several donors at approximately 5.3%.

A CD45RA+ naive subset and a CD45RA-negative memory subset were split from CD4+ cells. The sequence derives from a man in his late teens or twenties in good health. The sequencing input was naive CD4+ T cells sorted from blood. The subset denotes: CD45RA+ positively selected. The chain has TRBV28 and TRBJ1-5, with D possibly being TRBD1 (6 bases). CDR3 nucleotide sequence: TGTGCCAGCACCGGACAGTCCCCTCAGCCCCAGCATTTT. Translation gives CASTGQSPQPQHF. Complete variable domain (other parts from reference TRBV28 and TRBJ1-5): DVKVTQSSRYLVKRTGEKVFLECVQDMDHENMFWYRQDPGLGLRLIYFSYDVKMKEKGDIPEGYSVSREKKERFSLILESASTNQTSMYLCASTGQSPQPQHFGDGTRLSIL.